This T cell receptor beta chain was retrieved from a study of T cell responses to AZD1222 COVID-19 vaccine. Whole-study results and caveats: In a largely white British group with more females than males, clonal diversity was possibly underestimated.

Sequencing was performed with immunoSEQ multiplex PCR; in TCRdb, only in-frame clones are kept and a portion is missing. The sample holds more than 80,000 clones; roughly 90% are singletons and the top ten take 5.1%. This clone showed up just a few times. Its target is unknown. This specimen consisted of peripheral blood, obtained on day 0 of AZD1222 vaccination. The receptor comes from an adult in good health.

The CDR3 DNA reads TGTGCCAGCAGTGACGGCCCACAGGGATGGAATGAAAAACTGTTTTTT. Protein: CASSDGPQGWNEKLFF. This chain uses TRBV6-2 or TRBV6-3 with TRBJ1-4, with a tentative D call TRBD1 (6 bases). Trimming took off 5 bases at V and 5 bases at J, with 18 bases between the two ends. The CDR3 spans 16 residues. The germline V gene encodes CDR1 MNHEY and CDR2 SVGEGT.